This T cell receptor beta chain was obtained from a study of CXCR3-negative and CXCR3-positive naive CD8 T cells. CDR1 and CDR2 from the germline V gene are SGHDN and FVKESK. The CDR3 consists of 18 residues. Researchers prepared the TRB cDNA libraries using 5' RACE with UMI labels. TCRdb reprocessed the 5' RACE reads and keeps a single row for each CDR3 protein, giving no DNA. The table lists some 150,000 distinct CDR3 sequences, with 0.45% to 0.6% in the top ten. Regarding this clonotype: Its antigen is undetermined.

Study findings and constraints: A higher hydrophobicity marked the TRB CDR3s of CXCR3-positive naive cells versus CXCR3-negative naive cells.

What was sequenced was naive CXCR3+ CD8+ T cells from blood. As for subset: CD45RO-CCR7+CD27+CD95- naive CD8+ T cells expressing CXCR3 (TNR3+). V is TRBV14 and J is TRBJ2-1; the D call from TCRdb, TRBD1, cannot be confirmed without DNA. This receptor was taken from a human donor in good health. Some clones in this sample may be carry-over from other donors' samples. The CDR3 here is CASSQGVGVGASYNEQFF.